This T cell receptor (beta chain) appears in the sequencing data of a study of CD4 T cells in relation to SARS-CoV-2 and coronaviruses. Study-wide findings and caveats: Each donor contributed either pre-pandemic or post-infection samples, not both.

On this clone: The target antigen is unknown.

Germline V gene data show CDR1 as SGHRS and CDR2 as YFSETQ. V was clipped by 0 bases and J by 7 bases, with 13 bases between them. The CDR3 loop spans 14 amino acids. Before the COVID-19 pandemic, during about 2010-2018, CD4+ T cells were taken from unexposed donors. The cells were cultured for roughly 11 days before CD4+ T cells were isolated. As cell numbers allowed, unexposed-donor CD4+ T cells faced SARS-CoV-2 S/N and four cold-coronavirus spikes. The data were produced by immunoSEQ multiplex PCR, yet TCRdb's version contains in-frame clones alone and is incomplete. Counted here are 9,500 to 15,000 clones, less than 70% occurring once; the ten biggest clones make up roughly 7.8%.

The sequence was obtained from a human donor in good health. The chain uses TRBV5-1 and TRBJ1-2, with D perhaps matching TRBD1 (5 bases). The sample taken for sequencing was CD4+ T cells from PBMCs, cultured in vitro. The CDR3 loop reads CASSLAVGHLGYTF. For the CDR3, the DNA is TGCGCCAGCAGCTTGGCCGTGGGGCACCTTGGCTACACCTTC.